This entry is about one TCR beta chain. Its antigen is not known. TCRdb keeps only in-frame clones here, not all; method: immunoSEQ multiplex PCR. The profile covers fewer than 700,000 clones, with approximately 95% appearing a single time and approximately 0.11% taken by the ten largest. This sample was taken from a study of shared clonotypes between healthy human individuals. Cells designated naive CD8 were CD45RO-negative and were positively selected for CCR7, with terminally differentiated effector memory CD45RA+ cells excluded. The study's findings and limits: Depth was large, yet rarefaction showed that sorted-subset sequencing was incomplete. Clonotype sharing across a few donors was observed for 4% to 5.5% of naive CD4 clonotypes. Depth of sequencing was expected to influence donor clonotype sharing.

The germline V gene encodes CDR1 MDHEN and CDR2 SYDVKM. The length of the CDR3 is 14 residues. Trimming stripped 6 bases from V and 7 bases from J, with 19 bases between. Sequencing used naive CD8+ T cells sorted from blood. The genes are TRBV28 and TRBJ2-7; D is perhaps TRBD1 (7 bases). The sequence came from a woman aged 30 to 39 in good health. The CDR3: CASSPSGAGGEQYF. As DNA, the CDR3 is TGTGCCAGCAGCCCCTCGGGGGCAGGGGGAGAGCAGTACTTC.